One T cell receptor beta chain is described in this entry. This CDR3 is built from 15 residues. The germline V gene has CDR1 LGHNT and CDR2 FRNRAP. V lost 3 bases and J lost 4, with 16 bases in between. 5'RACE template switching produced TCR cDNA carrying a universal primer site and UMIs. In TCRdb, the 5' RACE reads were re-called with MiXCR into one record per CDR3 protein. Of about 630,000 distinct CDR3 sequences in the sample, 9% to 15% are singletons; the top ten hold 15%. This entry comes from a study of T cells after yellow fever vaccination. The chain is built from TRBV12-5 and TRBJ2-7; the D gene is possibly TRBD2 (6 bases). The receptor was isolated from a man in his thirties or forties who received the YFV17D yellow fever vaccine. The sequencing used PBMCs, collected on the day of the yellow fever booster vaccination. As DNA, the CDR3 is TGTGCTAGTGGTTTAGGACGGGAGAGGCTATACGAGCAGTACTTC. Translation: CASGLGRERLYEQYF.